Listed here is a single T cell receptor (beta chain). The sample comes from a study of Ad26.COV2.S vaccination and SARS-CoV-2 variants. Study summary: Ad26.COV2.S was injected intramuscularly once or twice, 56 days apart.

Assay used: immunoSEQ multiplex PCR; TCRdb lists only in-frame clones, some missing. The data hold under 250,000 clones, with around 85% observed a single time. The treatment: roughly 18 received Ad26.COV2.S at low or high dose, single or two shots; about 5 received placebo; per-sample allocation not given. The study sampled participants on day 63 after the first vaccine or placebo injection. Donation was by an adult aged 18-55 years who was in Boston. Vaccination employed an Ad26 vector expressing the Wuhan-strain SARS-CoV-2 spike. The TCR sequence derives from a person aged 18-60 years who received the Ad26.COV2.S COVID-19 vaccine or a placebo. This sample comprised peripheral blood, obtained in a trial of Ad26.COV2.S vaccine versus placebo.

This CDR3 reads CASSFLTGSGELFF. CDR3 DNA: TGTGCCAGCAGTTTCCTAACAGGGTCCGGGGAGCTGTTTTTT. The chain joins TRBV6-2 or TRBV6-3 to TRBJ2-2; maybe TRBD1 (6 bases). Trimming removed 4 bases from V and 6 bases from J, with 12 bases in between. This CDR3 contains 14 residues. Per germline, CDR1 MNHEY and CDR2 SVGEGT.